This T cell receptor (beta chain) was sequenced during a study of blood T cell repertoires in COVID-19 (dated by TCRdb to about 2020). Regarding the complete study: Collaborator samples came from the United States, Italy and Spain and covered acute and convalescent phases of COVID-19. The prospective study material was composed of cDNA or gDNA derived from T cells, B-cell-depleted T cells, or PBMCs. Deeply sampled blood TCRbeta repertoires from subjects exposed to, actively infected with, or recovered from COVID-19 were included in the dataset. The repertoires were made available in a free public database intended to serve as a resource for research on the immune response to SARS-CoV-2. Samples were obtained from the ongoing ImmuneRACE study (first 160 participants) and from 1,000 to 1,500 subjects provided by 6 global collaborators. The sample metadata nearly always contained a de-identified subject ID, COVID-19 status, age in years and sex. Where available, HLA class I and class II types were obtained from metadata supplied by the sample provider rather than from assay-based typing. What the authors observed across the whole study: The amount of clinical and demographic metadata varied by source and participant and was provided uncurated.

TCRbeta CDR3 regions were amplified from genomic DNA using the immunoSEQ Assay, a bias-controlled multiplex PCR. The authors' pipeline ran thus. The number of nucleated cells in each sample was estimated from the amplification of reference gene primers within the assay. Sequence reads were collapsed and filtered to measure the absolute abundance of every unique TCRbeta CDR3 rearrangement. For each sample, productive Simpson clonality was calculated as the square root of Simpson's diversity index across productive rearrangements. In its TCRdb copy, this immuneACCESS table keeps in-frame sequences only and misses some clones. Where compared with another copy, unresolved V genes explain less than half of these, and the others have no known cause. D and trimming were read from the DNA, whereas the V and J calls and clone size are those reported in that table. For this sample the table gives about 160,000 clones, of which approximately 86% were detected only once. The ten top clones hold roughly 3.9% of the sample.

Samples from volunteer blood donors who had recovered from COVID-19 were contributed by a second Seattle source. Whole blood was collected in K2EDTA tubes by collaborating institutions according to the institutions' own protocols. For TCRbeta analysis, collaborators shipped samples as frozen whole blood, isolated PBMCs, or DNA extracted from either of those sample types. About this clone itself: The specificity of this receptor is unknown. Base quality data are lacking; no much larger clone is found one base away. Other DNA sequences in this specimen translate into the identical CDR3.

Via the germline V gene (reference sequence), CDR1 is DFQATT and CDR2 SNEGSKA. V is pared back by 6 bases and J by 7 bases, with 10 bases lying between the germline termini. From cysteine to phenylalanine, the CDR3 is 10 amino acids long. The read is trimmed to its CDR3 DNA, 30 bases read in frame from base 1. The chain links TRBV20-1 with TRBJ2-7, with the D gene too uncertain to name. The sample taken for sequencing was peripheral blood. This TCR derives from a woman in her sixties or seventies who had recovered from COVID-19. The CDR3 protein sequence reads: CSARLREQYF. In nucleotides, the sequence is TGCAGTGCCCGGTTGAGGGAGCAGTACTTC.